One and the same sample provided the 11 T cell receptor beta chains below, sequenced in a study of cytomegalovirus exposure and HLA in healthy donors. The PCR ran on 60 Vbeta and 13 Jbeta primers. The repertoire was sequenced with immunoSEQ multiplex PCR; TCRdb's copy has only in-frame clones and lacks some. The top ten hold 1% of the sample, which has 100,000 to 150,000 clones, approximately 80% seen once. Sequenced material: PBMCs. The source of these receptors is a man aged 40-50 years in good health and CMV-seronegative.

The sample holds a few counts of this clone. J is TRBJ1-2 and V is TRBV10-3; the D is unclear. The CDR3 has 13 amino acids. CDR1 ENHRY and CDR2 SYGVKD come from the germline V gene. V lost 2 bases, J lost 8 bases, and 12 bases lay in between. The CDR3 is CAISEGQGGGYTF. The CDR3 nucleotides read TGTGCCATCAGTGAGGGGCAAGGTGGGGGCTACACCTTC.

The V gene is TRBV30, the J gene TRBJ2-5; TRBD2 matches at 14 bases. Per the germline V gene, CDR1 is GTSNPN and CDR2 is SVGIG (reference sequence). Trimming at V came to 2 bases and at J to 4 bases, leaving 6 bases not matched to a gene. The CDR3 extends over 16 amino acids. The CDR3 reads CAWSTTSGRAGETQYF. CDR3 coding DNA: TGTGCCTGGAGTACGACTAGCGGGAGGGCTGGAGAGACCCAGTACTTC.

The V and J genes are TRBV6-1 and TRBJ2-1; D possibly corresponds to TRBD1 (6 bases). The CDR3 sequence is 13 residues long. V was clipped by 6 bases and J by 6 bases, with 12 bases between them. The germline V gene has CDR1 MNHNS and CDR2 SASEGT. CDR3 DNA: TGTGCCAGCAGCACCACAGGGCCCAATGAGCAGTTCTTC. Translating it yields CASSTTGPNEQFF.

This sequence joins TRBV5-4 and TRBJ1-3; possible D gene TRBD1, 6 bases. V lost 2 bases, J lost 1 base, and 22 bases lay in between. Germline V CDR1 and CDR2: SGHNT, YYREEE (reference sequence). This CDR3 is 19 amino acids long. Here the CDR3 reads CASSLGGHAGLVSGNTIYF. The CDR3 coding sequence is TGTGCCAGCAGCTTAGGGGGACATGCGGGTTTGGTGTCTGGAAACACCATATATTTT.

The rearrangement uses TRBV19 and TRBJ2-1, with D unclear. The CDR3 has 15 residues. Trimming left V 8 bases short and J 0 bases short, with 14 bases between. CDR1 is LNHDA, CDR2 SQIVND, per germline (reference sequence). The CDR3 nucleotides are TGTGCCAGTCGGTTCGGCGGCCTCTCCTACAATGAGCAGTTCTTC. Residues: CASRFGGLSYNEQFF.

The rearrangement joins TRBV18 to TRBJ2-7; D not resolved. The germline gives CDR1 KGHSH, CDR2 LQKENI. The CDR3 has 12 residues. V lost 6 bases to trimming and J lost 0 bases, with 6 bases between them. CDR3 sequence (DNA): TGTGCCAGCTCTCTGAGCTCCTACGAGCAGTACTTC. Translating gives CASSLSSYEQYF.

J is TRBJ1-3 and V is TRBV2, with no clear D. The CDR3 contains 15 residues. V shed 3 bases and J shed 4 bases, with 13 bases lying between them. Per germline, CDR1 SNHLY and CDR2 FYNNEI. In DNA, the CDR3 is TGTGCCAGCAGTGACTTTGCAGGAAGAGGAAACACCATATATTTT. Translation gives CASSDFAGRGNTIYF.

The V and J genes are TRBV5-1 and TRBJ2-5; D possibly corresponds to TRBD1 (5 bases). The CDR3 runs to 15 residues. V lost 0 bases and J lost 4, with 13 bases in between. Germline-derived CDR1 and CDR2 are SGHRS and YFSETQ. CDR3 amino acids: CASSLEWGNGETQYF. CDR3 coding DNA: TGCGCCAGCAGCTTGGAGTGGGGCAATGGAGAGACCCAGTACTTC.

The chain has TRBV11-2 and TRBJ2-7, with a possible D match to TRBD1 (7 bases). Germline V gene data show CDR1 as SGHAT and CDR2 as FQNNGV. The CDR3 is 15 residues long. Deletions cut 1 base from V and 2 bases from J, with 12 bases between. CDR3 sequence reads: CASSLGGRGAYEQYF. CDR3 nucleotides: TGTGCCAGCAGCTTAGGGGGCAGGGGGGCCTACGAGCAGTACTTC. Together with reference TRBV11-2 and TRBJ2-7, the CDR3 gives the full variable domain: EAGVAQSPRYKIIEKRQSVAFWCNPISGHATLYWYQQILGQGPKLLIQFQNNGVVDDSQLPKDRFSAERLKGVDSTLKIQPAKLEDSAVYLCASSLGGRGAYEQYFGPGTRLTVT.

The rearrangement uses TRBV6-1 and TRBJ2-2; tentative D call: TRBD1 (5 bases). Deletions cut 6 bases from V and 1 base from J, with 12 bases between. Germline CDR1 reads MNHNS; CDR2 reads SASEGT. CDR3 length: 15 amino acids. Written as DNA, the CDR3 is TGTGCCAGCAGCGTCGAGACAGTGAACACCGGGGAGCTGTTTTTT. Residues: CASSVETVNTGELFF.

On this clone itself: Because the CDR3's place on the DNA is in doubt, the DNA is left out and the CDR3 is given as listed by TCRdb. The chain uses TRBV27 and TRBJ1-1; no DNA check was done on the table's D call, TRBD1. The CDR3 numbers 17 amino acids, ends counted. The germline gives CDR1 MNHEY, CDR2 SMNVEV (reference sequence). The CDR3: CASSSSTGRWGGTEAFF.